Shown below are 4 T cell receptor beta chains from a single sample sequenced in a study of OX40 agonist ivuxolimab in advanced cancers. Measured with immunoSEQ multiplex PCR; TCRdb has only the in-frame clones, and not every one. Counted here are roughly 100,000 clones, more than 80% occurring once; the ten biggest clones make up less than 6%. The sequences come from CD4+ or CD8+ T cells sorted from blood, collected in a trial of the OX40 agonist ivuxolimab. The receptors were gathered from an adult with an advanced solid tumor such as melanoma, head and neck, liver or kidney cancer.

In DNA, the CDR3 is TGTGCCAGCAGTGAAATAAGGGATGAGCAGTTCTTC. Its protein product is CASSEIRDEQFF. V usage is TRBV6-1 and J usage is TRBJ2-1, with no clear D. The V end lost 2 bases, the J end lost 8 bases, and 7 bases lay between the germline ends. The germline gives CDR1 MNHNS, CDR2 SASEGT. CDR3 length equals 12 residues.

This chain joins TRBV12-5 and TRBJ1-2; perhaps TRBD1 as D (6 bases). This CDR3 spans 18 amino acids. The germline V gene has CDR1 LGHNT and CDR2 FRNRAP. V was cut by 9 bases and J by 0 bases, with 26 bases left in between. CDR3 amino acids: CASAWERDTLISNYGYTF. For the CDR3, the DNA is TGTGCTAGCGCATGGGAAAGGGACACCCTCATTTCTAACTATGGCTACACCTTC.

The V call is TRBV7-2, the J call TRBJ1-4, with D possibly TRBD1 on 5 matching bases. CDR1 and CDR2 (germline): SGHTA, FQGNSA. Between the trimmed V and J ends, which lost 5 bases and 8 bases, there was a span of 12 bases. The CDR3 sequence is 13 residues long. The CDR3 is CASSRGGMEKLFF. The CDR3 nucleotides are TGTGCCAGCAGCCGGGGGGGGATGGAAAAACTGTTTTTT.

The CDR3: CASRKGVANEKLFF. The CDR3 nucleotides are TGCGCCAGCAGGAAAGGGGTGGCGAATGAAAAACTGTTTTTT. The chain combines TRBV4-3 with TRBJ1-4, with a tentative D call TRBD1 (5 bases). Looked up from germline, CDR1 is LGHNA and CDR2 is YSLEER. Trimming pared 6 bases from V and 5 bases from J, leaving 13 bases between. The CDR3 spans 14 residues.